This T cell receptor beta chain was found in a study of blood T cells in healthy people across ages. A sample-barcoded 5' primer and a J-beta primer mix were used in a second PCR of roughly 6 to 12 cycles. Per-sample output comprised a minimum of 2.5 million paired-end reads containing CDR3. MiXCR, run by TCRdb on the 5' RACE reads, gives a single entry per CDR3 protein. The sample lists more than 1 million distinct CDR3 sequences; 35% to 50% were seen once. Each donor's blood draw was around 9.1 milliliters of peripheral blood. Each sample had at least 6.5 million PBMCs isolated. The J segment lost 0 bases and the V segment lost 7 bases, leaving 9 bases of the junction unmatched. There are 16 residues in the CDR3. Germline loops: CDR1 MNHEY, CDR2 SMNVEV (reference sequence).

V is TRBV27 and J is TRBJ2-3; 8 bases line up with TRBD1. Sample: blood. This TCR was recovered from a woman aged 55-70 years in good health. CDR3 region: CASNRAGGSSTDTQYF. CDR3 bases: TGTGCCAGCAATCGAGCAGGGGGCTCAAGCACAGATACGCAGTATTTT.